Listed below are T cell receptor beta chains from one sample, sequenced in a study of cytomegalovirus exposure and HLA in healthy donors. Assay used: immunoSEQ multiplex PCR; TCRdb lists only in-frame clones, some missing. The table lists 120,000 or so clones, about 80% of them singletons. The sequenced sample consisted of PBMCs. These receptors were collected from a man aged 18 to 29 in good health and CMV-seronegative. Each CDR3 is given without its conserved first and last residue. Each record gives: V gene, D gene, J gene, CDR3 protein. A D gene is named only where the DNA matches it firmly.

TRBV29-1	TRBD2	TRBJ2-1	SVELAGGPFLYNEQF
TRBV6-5	TRBD2	TRBJ2-3	ASSLQNSGADTQY
TRBV5-4	TRBD1	TRBJ1-4	ASSIDRAGEKLF
TRBV4-2	.	TRBJ2-7	ASSQGARTTRDEQY
TRBV11-2	.	TRBJ2-7	ASKTGENEQY
TRBV10-3	.	TRBJ1-1	AVRLGQNTEAF
TRBV14	TRBD1	TRBJ1-2	ASSQDRQGGYGYT
TRBV7-2	TRBD1	TRBJ1-4	ASSFQGAREKLF
TRBV5-4	TRBD1	TRBJ1-1	ASSPTGLNTEAF
TRBV28	TRBD1	TRBJ1-5	ASSIPGGGGQPQH
TRBV29-1	TRBD2	TRBJ2-4	SGRLAGDRKNIQY
TRBV7-9	TRBD2	TRBJ2-7	ASSSAGTSIPYEQY
TRBV2	TRBD1	TRBJ1-5	ASTDRESLSGQPQH
TRBV18	TRBD2	TRBJ2-7	ASSVGTSSYEQY
TRBV18	TRBD1	TRBJ1-2	ASSPNSGQASSYGYT
TRBV5-8	TRBD2	TRBJ2-1	ASSRLTSGAGGDEQF
TRBV18	TRBD1	TRBJ2-7	ASSPYPGGMSYEQY
TRBV19	TRBD2	TRBJ2-2	ASSFGTSGVRGELF
TRBV4-1	.	TRBJ2-7	ASSQDHQAYPYEQY
TRBV6-6	.	TRBJ1-2	ASSYLPVHGYT
TRBV6-5	TRBD2	TRBJ2-5	ASSYNSGSQETQY
TRBV15	.	TRBJ1-4	ATSRARGANEKLF
TRBV6-1	.	TRBJ1-1	DSSEAQGRAWNTEAF
TRBV4-2	.	TRBJ2-4	ASSQSGAKNIQY
TRBV5-5	.	TRBJ2-1	ASSLVGTRTGNEQF
TRBV9	.	TRBJ2-5	ASSPAPGETQY
TRBV9	TRBD1	TRBJ1-3	ASSPRTGISGNTIY
TRBV19	TRBD2	TRBJ2-1	ASSFLAGLSEQF
TRBV7-3	TRBD1	TRBJ2-7	ASRPSRDRGEQY
TRBV7-9	.	TRBJ2-5	ASSLTTALETQY
TRBV5-4	.	TRBJ2-2	ASSFWPNANTGELF
TRBV6-1	TRBD1	TRBJ1-2	ASSGPGQGYNYGYT
TRBV5-1	.	TRBJ1-1	ASSLVGGPEAF
TRBV2	.	TRBJ2-1	ASSESSYNEQF
TRBV7-9	TRBD2	TRBJ2-3	ASSKSKIAGGPWDTQY
TRBV7-2	TRBD1	TRBJ1-2	ASSIKQGSNYGYT
TRBV9	.	TRBJ2-2	ASSVSGRDTGELF
TRBV5-4	TRBD2	TRBJ2-2	ASSLGVAGKGGELF
TRBV6-6	TRBD1	TRBJ1-2	ASSPGTGGDGYT
TRBV4-1	TRBD1	TRBJ1-5	ASSQEGGGQGGQPQH
TRBV7-3	.	TRBJ1-1	ASSLSAGVGTEAF
TRBV27	TRBD2	TRBJ2-1	ASRSRTSGRALTYNEQF
TRBV19	TRBD1	TRBJ1-2	ASGPRDRGGYT
TRBV5-1	TRBD1	TRBJ1-4	ASSQGYRGSTNEKLF
TRBV15	TRBD2	TRBJ2-5	ATRASGLYQETQY